A selection of T cell receptor beta chains follows, all from one sample in a study of T and B cells in COVID-19 patients. In TCRdb, the multiplex PCR reads were re-called with MiXCR into one record per CDR3 protein. The sample consists of approximately 11,000 distinct CDR3 sequences, approximately 31% of them appearing once. Sequenced input: blood. These receptors originate from a human donor who had recovered from COVID-19. Both conserved end residues are trimmed from each CDR3. D genes are given only for firm matches.

cdr3_length v_call d_call cdr3_aa
14 TRBV27 NA ASSATFSVSNQPQH
9 TRBV5-4 NA ASSFGDGYT
12 TRBV28 NA ASSPGVLTGELF
12 TRBV6-5 TRBD1 ASCLQGARETQY
14 TRBV27 NA ASLSPTRGRTGELF
12 TRBV6-5 NA ASSYPTRTDTQY
14 TRBV15 TRBD1 ATSRVAGTGIYEQY
15 TRBV5-1 TRBD1 ASSSTGTGLNTGELF
12 TRBV12-3/TRBV12-4 NA ASSRVQPGNTIY
14 TRBV7-9 NA ASSLAPGQSTDTQY
14 TRBV29-1 TRBD2 SVERGLAGIYNEQF
14 TRBV19 NA ASSIAGPPSTDTQY
12 TRBV11-3 NA ASSSDRRYPGYT
15 TRBV28 NA ASSVNEGLGGANVLT
12 TRBV27 NA ASSLGRGNQPQH
13 TRBV6-5 NA ASSYELSGANVLT
16 TRBV6-1 NA ASSGWTQGGHPGNTIY
14 TRBV6-6 NA ASRLLGGVGTDTQY
14 TRBV19 TRBD2 ASSARLAGVTGELF
13 TRBV5-6 NA ASSFKASRSYEQF
13 TRBV5-4 NA ASSPQRVSTDTQY
15 TRBV6-2/TRBV6-3 TRBD2 ASSYSRTSGISYEQY
12 TRBV19 NA ASRRGAGHGELF
9 TRBV30 NA AWSPYTEAF
11 TRBV12-3/TRBV12-4 NA ASSLREGETQY
13 TRBV6-5 TRBD1 ASSPNRGTRWGYT
10 TRBV11-1 NA ASSLDLLGYT
13 TRBV12-3/TRBV12-4 NA ASSFGLRGYNEQF
14 TRBV7-2 TRBD2 ASSSRTSGRVREQF
14 TRBV6-1 TRBD2 ASSGGGLAGPNEQF
13 TRBV13 NA ASSFFFPLDTEAF
13 TRBV6-6 NA ATSFLPLEGETQY
14 TRBV5-1 NA ASSLPGAGNTGELF
13 TRBV19 TRBD1 ASSFWTGGRETQY
15 TRBV6-1 TRBD2 ASSLTSGRVGSDTQY
12 TRBV12-3/TRBV12-4 NA ASSPNTAGNTIY
15 TRBV5-4 NA ASSSRVGARGADTQY
11 TRBV11-3 NA ASSLGRDYGYT
13 TRBV27 TRBD2 AISSLAGPTDTQY
12 TRBV12-3/TRBV12-4 NA ASSFEVRSYGYT
13 TRBV5-5 NA ASSLDRYSNQPQH
11 TRBV30 NA AWSVGTGNTIY
10 TRBV6-5 NA ASSLRGETQY
11 TRBV27 TRBD1 ASSSQGAYEQY
11 TRBV5-4 NA ASSLYGTDTQY
12 TRBV10-3 TRBD2 ATKREASTDTQY
12 TRBV7-9 TRBD1 ASSPGQQNSPLH
21 TRBV15 TRBD2 ATSRDRLEDWGTSGIGRETQY
15 TRBV18 TRBD2 ASSPCFPGGNGNEQF
14 TRBV27 TRBD1 ASSINRGTTGNTIY
13 TRBV27 TRBD2 ASTRTSAKYNEQF
16 TRBV4-3 TRBD2 ASSQEGGLAGGNYEQF
11 TRBV18 NA ASSPIGEQPQH
9 TRBV11-3 NA ASKAVDEQF
14 TRBV30 NA AFLLSRGADAEKLF